The entry below gives a single T cell receptor beta chain sequence along with its context. The data were taken from a study of blood T cell repertoires in COVID-19. Whole-study context: Sample material is recorded as cDNA or gDNA derived from T cells, B-cell-depleted T cells, or PBMCs.

TCRdb's copy holds only in-frame clones and misses some; the assay was immunoSEQ multiplex PCR. This table holds 200,000 to 300,000 clones, 84% found once. V was pared by 5 bases and J by 0 bases, with 17 bases between. CDR1 and CDR2 from the germline V gene are SGHAT and FQNNGV. This CDR3 is built from 17 residues. The source material was peripheral blood. The sequence was collected from a woman aged 40 to 50 who had recovered from COVID-19. The rearrangement links TRBV11-2 to TRBJ1-3; a weak D match, TRBD1 (5 bases). The CDR3 DNA sequence: TGTGCCAGCAGCCGGGCGGGGGTCTTTTACTCTGGAAACACCATATATTTT. It yields the protein CASSRAGVFYSGNTIYF.